This T cell receptor (beta chain) was sequenced for a study of beta chain features in type 1 diabetes. Note on this clone: Its specificity is not known.

Every isolated RNA sample was fully reverse transcribed, so sequencing captured expressed TCRB transcripts. Mean read depth for naive, central memory and regulatory T cell samples was 3.5 million to 4.5 million reads. Some clones are missing from TCRdb's copy, which holds only in-frame ones; the method was immunoSEQ multiplex PCR. The table has approximately 120,000 clones, roughly a sixth seen once; the top ten hold 2% to 3%. V gave up 9 bases and J gave up 7 bases, with 9 bases separating them. The CDR3 loop spans 10 amino acids. Germline CDR1 MGHRA, CDR2 YSYEKL. Only one heparinised blood draw was taken per donor, and its volume averaged around 110 mL. Markers CD45RO/CCR7/CD25/CD127/CD95/CD27 served to sort CD4+ naive, central memory, regulatory and stem cell-like memory cells. Study-wide findings and caveats: Naive, central memory and Treg TCRB repertoires seemed to resemble each other more closely in patients than they did in healthy donors. When Type 1 diabetes patients were examined, their TCRB CDR3s proved moderately but significantly shorter in all four CD4+ subsets.

The specimen was central memory CD4+ T cells from blood. The chain recombines TRBV4-1 with TRBJ2-5, with D unclear. The clonotype was recovered from a man between 18 and 35 years old with type 1 diabetes. The DNA for the CDR3 is TGCGCCAGGGGAAGATGGACCCAGTACTTC. Translated: CARGRWTQYF.